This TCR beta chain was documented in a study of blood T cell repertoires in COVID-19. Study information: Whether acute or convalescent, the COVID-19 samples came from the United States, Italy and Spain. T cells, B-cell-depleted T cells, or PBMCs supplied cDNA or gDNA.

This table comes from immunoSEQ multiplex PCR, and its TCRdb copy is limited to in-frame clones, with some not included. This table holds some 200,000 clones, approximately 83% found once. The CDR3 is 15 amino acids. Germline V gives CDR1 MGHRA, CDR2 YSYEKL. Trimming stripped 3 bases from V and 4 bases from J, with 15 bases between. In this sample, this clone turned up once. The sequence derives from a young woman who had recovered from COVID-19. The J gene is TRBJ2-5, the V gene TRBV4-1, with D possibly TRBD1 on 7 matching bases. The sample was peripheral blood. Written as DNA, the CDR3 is TGCGCCAGCAGCCACCCACAGGGGCGGGGAGAGACCCAGTACTTC. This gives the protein CASSHPQGRGETQYF.